This T cell receptor beta chain was identified during a study of response to subunit inactivated influenza vaccine. Study outcomes and limitations: The authors suggested that few new T cells are recruited per seasonal influenza vaccination.

A word on this clonotype: The antigen is not known.

Using its own MiXCR run on the RT-PCR reads, TCRdb lists one record per CDR3 protein. The table includes a few hundred thousand distinct CDR3 sequences, around 13% detected once. Trimming at V came to 4 bases and at J to 5 bases, leaving 11 bases not matched to a gene. There are 19 residues in the CDR3. The receptor comes from a man aged 50-59 years who received an inactivated influenza vaccine. The sample in question was PBMCs from blood, obtained roughly 13 days after vaccination. V and J are TRBV5-3 and TRBJ2-2, with 16 positions matching TRBD2. TRBV5-3 is given ORF status, its function remaining uncertain. CDR3 in DNA: TGTGCCAGAAGCCCTCCTTTGGGACTAGCGGGAGGGAGGACCGGGGAGCTGTTTTTT. Its protein is CARSPPLGLAGGRTGELFF.